The 31 T cell receptor beta chains given below trace back to one sample, sequenced in a study of T cell responses to AZD1222 COVID-19 vaccine. TCRdb keeps only in-frame clones here, not all; method: immunoSEQ multiplex PCR. The sample contains about 92,000 clones, about 89% of which appear only once. Sequencing used peripheral blood, obtained on day 0 of AZD1222 vaccination. These receptors came from an adult in good health.

This clone was seen a handful of times. The genes are TRBV5-4 and TRBJ1-1; D uncertain. The V gene lost 0 bases and the J gene lost 0 bases, with 6 bases spanning the gap. The CDR3 has 14 amino acids. The germline V gene has CDR1 SGHNT and CDR2 YYREEE (reference sequence). CDR3: CASSLEMMNTEAFF. The CDR3 nucleotides are TGTGCCAGCAGCTTGGAGATGATGAACACTGAAGCTTTCTTT. The full variable domain, with the rest looked up from reference TRBV5-4 and TRBJ1-1, is ETGVTQSPTHLIKTRGQQVTLRCSSQSGHNTVSWYQQALGQGPQFIFQYYREEENGRGNFPPRFSGLQFPNYSSELNVNALELDDSALYLCASSLEMMNTEAFFGQGTRLTVV.

The genes are TRBV27 and TRBJ1-1, with TRBD1 matching over 7 bases. This CDR3 is 13 amino acids long. Germline lookup yields CDR1 MNHEY and CDR2 SMNVEV (reference sequence). The trim removed 4 bases at V and 11 bases at J, leaving 10 bases unmatched. This CDR3 is CASSSLDRVDAFF. The CDR3 nucleotides are TGTGCCAGCAGTTCCCTCGACAGGGTAGATGCTTTCTTT.

The chain joins TRBV4-1 to TRBJ1-5, with 10 bases fitting TRBD1. The CDR3 spans 15 residues. Losses at the gene ends were 0 bases for V and 5 bases for J; bases not matched to a gene: 1. From germline, CDR1 is MGHRA and CDR2 YSYEKL. CDR3 nucleotides: TGCGCCAGCAGCCAAGAAGGGACAGGGGATCAGCCCCAGCATTTT. Amino acids: CASSQEGTGDQPQHF.

The gene calls are TRBV10-3 and TRBJ2-7; D might be TRBD1 (5 bases). CDR3 length: 14 amino acids. Germline V gene data show CDR1 as ENHRY and CDR2 as SYGVKD. The V and J ends lost 4 bases and 0 bases respectively, with 10 bases between them. The chain's CDR3 is CAISGEQVSYEQYF. As DNA, the CDR3 is TGTGCCATCAGTGGGGAACAGGTCTCCTACGAGCAGTACTTC.

This chain joins TRBV7-2 and TRBJ2-5, with unresolved D. V lost 0 bases and J 1 base, leaving 12 bases between the germline ends. CDR1 and CDR2 (germline): SGHTA, FQGNSA. The CDR3 runs to 16 residues. Here the CDR3 reads CASSLARLGRQETQYF. The CDR3 nucleotides are TGTGCCAGCAGCTTAGCGCGGCTAGGCCGCCAAGAGACCCAGTACTTC.

The rearrangement uses TRBV5-5 and TRBJ2-2, with 10 bases fitting TRBD2. V lost 3 bases to trimming and J lost 7 bases; unmatched junction nucleotides: 12. Germline CDR1 is SGHKS and CDR2 is YYEKEE (reference sequence). This CDR3 has 17 residues. The CDR3 spells CASSSLGSGRAGGELFF. The CDR3 nucleotides read TGTGCCAGCAGCTCCCTAGGGAGCGGGAGGGCCGGCGGGGAGCTGTTTTTT.

This chain joins TRBV7-6 and TRBJ1-5; a possible D gene is TRBD1 (5 bases). Trimming removed 1 base from V and 3 bases from J, with 10 bases in between. CDR1 and CDR2 (germline): SGHVS, FNYEAQ. The CDR3 consists of 15 residues. The CDR3: CASSLGGYHNQPQHF. DNA of the CDR3: TGTGCCAGCAGCTTAGGGGGGTATCACAATCAGCCCCAGCATTTT.

The CDR3 DNA follows: TGTGCTAGTGGTTTGGGGACCGGGGGCTACGAGCAGTACTTC. Protein: CASGLGTGGYEQYF. This chain joins TRBV12-5 and TRBJ2-7, with a weak D call TRBD2 (6 bases). CDR1 LGHNT and CDR2 FRNRAP come from the germline V gene. The CDR3 loop spans 14 amino acids. V dropped 1 base and J dropped 3 bases, with 10 bases sitting between them.

This chain's CDR3 is CASRTGYNQPQHF. CDR3 bases: TGTGCCAGCAGGACAGGTTACAATCAGCCCCAGCATTTT. The rearrangement uses TRBV28 and TRBJ1-5, with D possibly matching TRBD1 (6 bases). The CDR3 runs 13 residues. V lost 6 bases and J lost 3, with 9 bases in between. Per the germline V gene, CDR1 is MDHEN and CDR2 is SYDVKM.

V gene TRBV4-2 combines with J gene TRBJ2-1, with D possibly TRBD2 on 7 matching bases. Germline V CDR1 and CDR2: LGHNA, YNFKEQ. The V end was cut by 4 bases, the J end by 7 bases, with 20 bases between. This CDR3 has 16 residues. This CDR3 reads CASSPLEGGARNEQFF. The CDR3 DNA reads TGTGCCAGCAGCCCCCTTGAGGGGGGGGCCAGGAATGAGCAGTTCTTC.

The chain couples TRBV28 to TRBJ1-5; unclear D gene. V lost 8 bases, J lost 4 bases, and 9 bases lay in between. Germline V lookup: CDR1 MDHEN, CDR2 SYDVKM. CDR3 length equals 12 residues. The CDR3 DNA follows: TGTGCCAGCGTTGTTAAAAATCAGCCCCAGCATTTT. Translating gives CASVVKNQPQHF.

The V call is TRBV11-2, the J call TRBJ2-3, with 8 bases fitting TRBD2. From germline, CDR1 is SGHAT and CDR2 FQNNGV. The ends lost 3 bases at V and 2 bases at J; junction bases unmatched: 10. This CDR3 region has 17 residues. The CDR3 loop is CASSLRGSGAFTDTQYF. CDR3 nucleotides: TGTGCCAGCAGCTTGAGGGGTAGCGGGGCATTCACAGATACGCAGTATTTT. The full variable domain, completed using reference TRBV11-2 and TRBJ2-3, is EAGVAQSPRYKIIEKRQSVAFWCNPISGHATLYWYQQILGQGPKLLIQFQNNGVVDDSQLPKDRFSAERLKGVDSTLKIQPAKLEDSAVYLCASSLRGSGAFTDTQYFGPGTRLTVL.

In its sample, this clone was seen a few times. The rearrangement uses TRBV10-1 and TRBJ2-2; D is unclear. This CDR3 comprises 13 residues. CDR1 WNHNN and CDR2 SYGVQD come from the germline V gene (reference sequence). V was cut by 4 bases and J by 7 bases, with 10 bases left in between. In nucleotides, the CDR3 is TGCGCCAGCAGTGTCTCGTCCGGCGGGGAGCTGTTTTTT. The encoded protein is CASSVSSGGELFF.

This clone occurred once. The genes are TRBV25-1 and TRBJ2-3; TRBD1 matches at 7 bases. The CDR3 runs to 15 residues. V shed 8 bases, J shed 3 bases, and the junction held 11 bases outside the gene matches. Germline CDR1 is MGHDK and CDR2 is SYGVNS. The CDR3 DNA reads as TGTGCCAGCGCCTACCCGGGACAGATTACAGATACGCAGTATTTT. Encoded protein: CASAYPGQITDTQYF.

This chain joins TRBV27 and TRBJ1-2; D gene uncertain. Trimming shortened V by 1 base and J by 0 bases, and 3 bases separated the two germline ends. Per germline, CDR1 MNHEY and CDR2 SMNVEV (reference sequence). The CDR3 consists of 13 residues. Here the CDR3 DNA reads TGTGCCAGCAGTTTATTTCCTAACTATGGCTACACCTTC. Its protein product is CASSLFPNYGYTF.

V and J are TRBV19 and TRBJ1-5; D call uncertain. From germline, CDR1 is LNHDA and CDR2 SQIVND (reference sequence). This CDR3 spans 15 amino acids. Trimming took 1 base from V and 0 from J, leaving 7 bases between them. The CDR3 loop reads CASSIGSVSNQPQHF. The CDR3 region has the DNA TGTGCCAGTAGTATAGGCTCAGTTAGCAATCAGCCCCAGCATTTT.

This clone came up a few times. The V and J genes are TRBV4-2 and TRBJ1-2; no firm D call. Germline CDR1 is LGHNA and CDR2 is YNFKEQ. V shed 0 bases and J shed 1 base, with 9 bases lying between them. This CDR3 is 15 amino acids long. The CDR3 coding sequence is TGTGCCAGCAGCCAAGAGACCAGTTATAACTATGGCTACACCTTC. The encoded protein is CASSQETSYNYGYTF.

This sequence joins TRBV7-8 and TRBJ2-1; 8 nucleotides line up with TRBD1. From germline, CDR1 is SGHVS and CDR2 FQNEAQ. The CDR3 length is 16 residues. V shed 3 bases and J 4 bases; nucleotides not matched to a gene: 8. The CDR3 loop is CASSFPGQGGYNEQFF. The DNA of the CDR3 is TGTGCCAGCAGCTTCCCCGGACAGGGAGGATACAATGAGCAGTTCTTC.

The chain uses TRBV6-5 and TRBJ1-1; a weak D match, TRBD1 (6 bases). The germline CDR1 and CDR2 sequences are MNHEY and SVGAGI. Trimming took off 2 bases at V and 1 base at J, with 8 bases between the two ends. The CDR3 consists of 14 residues. The CDR3 reads CASSYGGANTEAFF. DNA of the CDR3: TGTGCCAGCAGTTACGGGGGGGCGAACACTGAAGCTTTCTTT.

V usage is TRBV4-2 and J usage is TRBJ2-2, with TRBD1 as a possible D gene (6 bases). This CDR3 contains 16 residues. Germline CDR1 and CDR2: LGHNA and YNFKEQ. Trimming pared 4 bases from V and 0 bases from J, leaving 12 bases between. CDR3 bases: TGTGCCAGCAGCCCGCGACAGGCCGCGAACACCGGGGAGCTGTTTTTT. Protein product: CASSPRQAANTGELFF.

This chain joins TRBV6-6 and TRBJ1-2; 10 nucleotides line up with TRBD1. The length of the CDR3 is 12 residues. The germline V gene encodes CDR1 MNHNY and CDR2 SVGAGI (reference sequence). V shed 6 bases, J shed 5 bases, and the junction held 0 bases outside the gene matches. In DNA form, the CDR3 reads TGTGCCAGCAGGGGACAGGGGTATGGCTACACCTTC. Its translation: CASRGQGYGYTF.

The rearrangement links TRBV6-5 to TRBJ1-5; 7 bases line up with TRBD1. This CDR3 has 15 residues. Per the germline V gene, CDR1 is MNHEY and CDR2 is SVGAGI. After removal of 7 bases from V and 7 bases from J, the junction contained 13 bases not matched to a gene. The CDR3 bases are TGTGCCAGCAAGGGTGGGACAGAGACACGGCAGCCCCAGCATTTT. Protein sequence: CASKGGTETRQPQHF.

This clone was detected only once. The chain uses TRBV2 and TRBJ1-4, with no clear D. The length of the CDR3 is 13 residues. Germline V gene lookup returns CDR1 SNHLY and CDR2 FYNNEI. V was clipped by 9 bases and J by 5 bases, with 13 bases between them. Here the CDR3 DNA reads TGTGCCAGTAGTCCGCGGTTCAATGAAAAACTGTTTTTT. It specifies CASSPRFNEKLFF.

The V call is TRBV5-1, the J call TRBJ1-1; no firm D call. Looked up from germline, CDR1 is SGHRS and CDR2 is YFSETQ. The CDR3 length is 15 residues. Deletions cut 0 bases from V and 2 bases from J, with 11 bases between. The CDR3 loop reads CASSLGLRVNTEAFF. The DNA of the CDR3 is TGCGCCAGCAGCTTGGGCTTAAGGGTTAACACTGAAGCTTTCTTT.

The V gene is TRBV7-2, the J gene TRBJ1-2; TRBD1 is a possible D gene (5 bases). This CDR3 has 15 amino acids. The V gene lost 4 bases and the J gene lost 6 bases, with 18 bases spanning the gap. CDR1 and CDR2 from the germline V gene are SGHTA and FQGNSA. CDR3 nucleotide sequence: TGTGCCAGCAGCTCTTACCCAGTCGGGGGGAATGGCTACACCTTC. Translated: CASSSYPVGGNGYTF.

This rearrangement joins TRBV7-9 to TRBJ1-4; TRBD1 is a possible D gene (5 bases). The V end was cut by 2 bases, the J end by 0 bases, with 13 bases between. CDR1 SEHNR and CDR2 FQNEAQ come from the germline V gene (reference sequence). The CDR3 has 17 amino acids. The CDR3 DNA is TGTGCCAGCAGCTTAAGAAGCGGGACCCCAACTAATGAAAAACTGTTTTTT. Its protein is CASSLRSGTPTNEKLFF. Based on the CDR3 plus reference TRBV7-9 and TRBJ1-4, the full variable domain is DTGVSQNPRHKITKRGQNVTFRCDPISEHNRLYWYRQTLGQGPEFLTYFQNEAQLEKSRLLSDRFSAERPKGSFSTLEIQRTEQGDSAMYLCASSLRSGTPTNEKLFFGSGTQLSVL.

This sequence joins TRBV20-1 and TRBJ1-1, with D hard to call. Trimming took off 2 bases at V and 7 bases at J, with 8 bases between the two ends. The germline CDR1 and CDR2 sequences are DFQATT and SNEGSKA (reference sequence). The CDR3 is 11 residues long. CDR3 nucleotide sequence: TGCAGTGCTAGACTAGACTATGAAGCTTTCTTT. Its translation is CSARLDYEAFF.

In nucleotides, the CDR3 is TGTGCCAGCAGTGAACCAGGACAGGTACAGTTCTTC. This encodes CASSEPGQVQFF. The rearrangement links TRBV25-1 to TRBJ2-1, with TRBD1 matching 7 bases. This CDR3 comprises 12 residues. V gave up 2 bases and J gave up 13 bases; unmatched junction bases: 5. Germline CDR1 is MGHDK and CDR2 is SYGVNS.

V is TRBV19 and J is TRBJ1-2; D ambiguous. The CDR3 length is 12 residues. Germline CDR1 LNHDA, CDR2 SQIVND (reference sequence). With 5 bases removed from V and 4 bases from J, the gap between germline ends came to 8 bases. CDR3 bases: TGTGCCAGTAGTGATCCGGGCTATGGCTACACCTTC. It is translated as CASSDPGYGYTF.

V is TRBV9 and J is TRBJ2-1, with D unclear. CDR3 length: 14 amino acids. The V end lost 4 bases, the J end lost 3 bases, and 11 bases lay between the germline ends. Looked up from germline, CDR1 is SGDLS and CDR2 is YYNGEE. For the CDR3, the DNA is TGTGCCAGCAGCCCCCAGGTAGGCTACAATGAGCAGTTCTTC. It is translated as CASSPQVGYNEQFF. Using reference TRBV9 and TRBJ2-1 for the parts outside the CDR3, the full variable domain is DSGVTQTPKHLITATGQRVTLRCSPRSGDLSVYWYQQSLDQGLQFLIQYYNGEERAKGNILERFSAQQFPDLHSELNLSSLELGDSALYFCASSPQVGYNEQFFGPGTRLTVL.

The rearrangement joins TRBV23-1 to TRBJ2-7; 11 bases map to TRBD2. TRBV23-1 is an ORF; its function is uncertain. Trimming cost V 3 bases and J 0 bases; bases outside gene matches: 13. The CDR3 spans 19 residues. This CDR3 reads CASSHQPGLADPGSYEQYF. CDR3 DNA: TGCGCCAGCAGTCACCAACCGGGACTAGCGGACCCAGGCTCCTACGAGCAGTACTTC.